This note documents a single TCR beta chain sequence. Its matching antigen is unknown. The data are from a study of T cell clonotyping in hematopoietic cell transplantation. Study-wide findings and caveats: Pathologically expanded recipient clonotypes increased progressively from day 30 to day 180 as diversity fell.

TCRdb keeps only in-frame clones here, not all; method: immunoSEQ multiplex PCR. The sample has about 2,000 clones; 91% are singletons. V was cut by 5 bases and J by 1 base, with 10 bases left in between. Germline V gene lookup returns CDR1 SGHTA and CDR2 FQGNSA. This CDR3 is built from 14 residues. The sequences come from PBMCs, collected at the time of graft-versus-host disease after allogeneic stem cell transplant. The chain joins TRBV7-2 to TRBJ2-3, with D hard to call. The receptor was derived from a male patient in his late teens or twenties who had an allogeneic stem cell transplant from a related donor, so the T cells may come from the graft donor. Some clones in this sample may be carry-over from other donors' samples. CDR3 sequence: CASSPYIGTDTQYF. CDR3 bases: TGTGCCAGCAGCCCGTACATTGGCACAGATACGCAGTATTTT.